This T cell receptor beta chain is drawn from a study of CD8 T cells in Susac syndrome. The study, taken as a whole, reports: CD4+ T cell repertoires in Susac syndrome exhibited no evidence of clonal expansion.

This CDR3 is 12 amino acids long. V shed 6 bases and J 8 bases; nucleotides not matched to a gene: 4. Germline V gives CDR1 LNHDA, CDR2 SQIVND (reference sequence). RNA was extracted with the RNeasy kit, and a quantity of about 0.45 to 1 ug was reverse transcribed using random hexamers. The immunoSEQ assay covered 54 Vbeta and 13 Jbeta segments for CDR3. TCRdb reprocessed the immunoSEQ multiplex PCR reads via MiXCR and lists one record per CDR3 protein. In the table there are some 190,000 distinct CDR3 sequences, approximately 94% of which are singletons. Peripheral blood CD8+ and CD4+ T cells were profiled by TCR beta sequencing. The TEMRA cells underwent FACS enrichment, while the CD8+ and CD4+ T cells underwent negative isolation. Concerning this clonotype: Its antigen remains unknown.

The sample consisted of CD4+ T cells from PBMCs. The TCR was taken from a human donor with Susac syndrome. V usage is TRBV19 and J usage is TRBJ1-2; TRBD1 matches at 9 bases. DNA for the CDR3: TGTGCCAGTAGACAGGGGGCGCAAGGCTACACCTTC. Translating it yields CASRQGAQGYTF.